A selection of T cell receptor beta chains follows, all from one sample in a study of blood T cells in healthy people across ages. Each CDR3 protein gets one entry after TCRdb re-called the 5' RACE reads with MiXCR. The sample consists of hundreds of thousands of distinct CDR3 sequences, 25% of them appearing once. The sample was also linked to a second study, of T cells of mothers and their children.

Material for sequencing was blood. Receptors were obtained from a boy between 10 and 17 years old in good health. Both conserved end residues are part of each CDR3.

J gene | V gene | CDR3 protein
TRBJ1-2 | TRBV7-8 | CASSSRQGKRGYTF
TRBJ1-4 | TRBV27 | CASSLSNVGLANEKLFF
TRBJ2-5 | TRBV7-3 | CASSPAGASQETQYF
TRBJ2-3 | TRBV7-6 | CASSLAATFTDTQYF
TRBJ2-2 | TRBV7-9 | CASSDRTSGTGELFF
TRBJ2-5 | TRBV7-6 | CASSFWTSGGAAETQYF
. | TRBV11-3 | CASSSGLDDTFPEQYF
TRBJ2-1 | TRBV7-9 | CASSRLLGPDRYNEQFF
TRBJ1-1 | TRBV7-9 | CASSGSTRTEAFF
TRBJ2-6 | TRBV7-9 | CASSFIGTASGANVLTF
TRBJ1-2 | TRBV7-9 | CASSRFGRGQANYGYTF
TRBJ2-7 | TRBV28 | CASTTGGAEQYF
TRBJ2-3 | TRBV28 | CASSSPGTATDTQYF
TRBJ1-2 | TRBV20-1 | CSADKGTAYGYTF
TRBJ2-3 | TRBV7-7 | CASSPLTSEAYTDTQYF
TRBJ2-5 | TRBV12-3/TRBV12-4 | CASSFSRLQETQYF
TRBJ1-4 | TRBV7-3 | CASTPLDTEFEKLFF
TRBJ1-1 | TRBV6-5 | CASSYTRLRTEAFF
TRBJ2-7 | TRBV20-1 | CSARGRASYEQYF
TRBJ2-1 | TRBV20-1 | CSARDGSGGGGGGYNEQFF
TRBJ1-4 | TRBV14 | CASSLPGRFNEKLFF
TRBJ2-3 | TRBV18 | CASSPGLAVDTQYF
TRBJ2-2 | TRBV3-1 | CASSQSNTGELFF
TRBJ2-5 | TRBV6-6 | CASSYLPGGPEETQYF
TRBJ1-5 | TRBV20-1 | CSARETGAYQPQHF
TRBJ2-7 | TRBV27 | CASSKRQVYEQYF
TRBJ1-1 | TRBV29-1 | CSVSADLNTEAFF
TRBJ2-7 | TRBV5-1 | CASSLADWVDEQYF
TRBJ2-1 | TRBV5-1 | CASGTSGALSYNEQFF
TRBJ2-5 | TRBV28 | CASSGGDRRDTRF
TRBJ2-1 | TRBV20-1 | CSARTSGSSYNEQFF
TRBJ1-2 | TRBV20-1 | CSVTSDRDYGYTF
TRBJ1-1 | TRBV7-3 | CASRLQGNTEAFF
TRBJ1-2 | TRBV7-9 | CASSFGQGAYGYTF
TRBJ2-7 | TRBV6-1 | CASRLDREFYEQYF
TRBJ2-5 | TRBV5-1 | CASSFRLAGEETQYF
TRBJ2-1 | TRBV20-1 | CSAGDDRATEQFF
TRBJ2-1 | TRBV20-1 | CSATSGGNEQFF
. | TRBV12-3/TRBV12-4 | CASSAYTGNEQFF
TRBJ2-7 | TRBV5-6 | CASSLRGGSSYEQYF
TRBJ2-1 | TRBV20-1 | CSARDQASSYNEQFF
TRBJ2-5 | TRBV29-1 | CSCRGSGMETQYF
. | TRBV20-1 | CSARRLEHEQFF
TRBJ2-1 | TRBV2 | CASNPQGGSYNEQFF
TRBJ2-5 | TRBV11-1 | CASRQESQETQYF
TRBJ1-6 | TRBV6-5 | CASTASPSSPLHF
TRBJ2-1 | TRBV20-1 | CSASISSYPSSYNEQFF
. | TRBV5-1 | CASSSRVLDEQFF
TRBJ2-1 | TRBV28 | CASSFLRSYNEQFF
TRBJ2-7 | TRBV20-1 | CSARAGPYLSYEQYF
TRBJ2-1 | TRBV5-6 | CASSLSEMRVGAVSYNEQFF
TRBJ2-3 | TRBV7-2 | CASSHGLRSTDTQYF
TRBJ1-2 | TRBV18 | CASSPTTWTAVFAINYGYTF
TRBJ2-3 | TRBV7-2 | CASSFTLAGGTDTQYF